These 19 T cell receptor beta chains originate from one sample sequenced in a study of shared clonotypes between healthy human individuals. Method: immunoSEQ multiplex PCR; TCRdb's copy keeps in-frame clones and lacks some. In the table there are around 990,000 clones, 60% to 85% of which are singletons. The sequenced material came from memory CD4+ T cells from PBMCs. Subset specified: CD45RA-negative fraction. These receptor sequences come from a man aged 18 to 30 in good health. Some clones in this sample may be carry-over from other donors' samples.

The chain is built from TRBV21-1 and TRBJ1-2. TRBV21-1 is a pseudogene segment. This CDR3 has 14 residues. DNA for the CDR3: TGTGCCAGCAGCAAAGGCCCCGTAATAGGAGGCTACACCTTC. It specifies CASSKGPVIGGYTF.

The V and J genes are TRBV5-6 and TRBJ1-2, with a weak D call TRBD1 (6 bases). The CDR3 covers 14 residues. Germline V gene data show CDR1 as SGHDT and CDR2 as YYEEEE. The V and J ends lost 3 bases and 3 bases respectively, with 12 bases between them. This CDR3 is CASSSSGAYYGYTF. CDR3 bases: TGTGCCAGCAGCTCATCAGGGGCCTACTATGGCTACACCTTC.

The V call is TRBV19, the J call TRBJ1-5; 7 bases match TRBD1. The J segment lost 1 base and the V segment lost 9 bases, leaving 9 bases of the junction unmatched. Germline CDR1 is LNHDA and CDR2 is SQIVND (reference sequence). The CDR3 contains 15 residues. The CDR3 here is CASRTGPSSNQPQHF. CDR3 DNA sequence: TGTGCCAGCAGGACAGGCCCTTCAAGCAATCAGCCCCAGCATTTT.

V is TRBV6-6 and J is TRBJ2-7, with 10 bases lining up with TRBD2. J was trimmed by 1 base and V by 7 bases; bases with no gene match: 7. Germline CDR1 MNHNY, CDR2 SVGAGI (reference sequence). The CDR3 totals 15 residues. In DNA form, the CDR3 reads TGTGCCAGCAAAGGGGGACTAGCGTCTTCCTACGAGCAGTACTTC. This gives the protein CASKGGLASSYEQYF.

The V call is TRBV30, the J call TRBJ2-5, with 7 bases identical to TRBD2. The DNA end favors TRBJ2-7, so the J call may be wrong. This CDR3 contains 18 residues. In germline, CDR1 is GTSNPN, CDR2 SVGIG (reference sequence). In DNA form, the CDR3 reads TGTGCCTGGAGTGTATCTTATGGGAGGGGAAAAGCTCGCTACGAGCAGTACTTC. As protein: CAWSVSYGRGKARYEQYF.

This clone came up a few times. The chain carries TRBV27 and TRBJ1-1; TRBD1 aligns across 10 bases. The CDR3 has 15 amino acids. Germline V gene sequence: CDR1 MNHEY, CDR2 SMNVEV (reference sequence). V dropped 3 bases and J dropped 5; count of bases not matched to a gene: 6. CDR3: CASSLAGTGVTEAFF. CDR3 DNA: TGTGCCAGCAGTTTGGCCGGGACAGGGGTTACTGAAGCTTTCTTT.

The chain recombines TRBV7-9 with TRBJ2-7, with 8 bases identical to TRBD2. With 4 bases clipped from V and 1 base from J, the junction kept 12 bases outside the gene matches. CDR1 is SEHNR and CDR2 is FQNEAQ in the germline V gene (reference sequence). The CDR3 runs to 17 residues. The CDR3 region has the DNA TGTGCCAGCAGCTCTAATCCGGGACTAGGGGTTTCCTACGAGCAGTACTTC. Translation gives CASSSNPGLGVSYEQYF.

As to this clone: The sample carries other DNA sequences with the same CDR3. This sequence joins TRBV29-1 and TRBJ2-5; D gene unclear. Germline CDR1 is SQVTM and CDR2 is ANQGSEA. The CDR3 totals 10 residues. The ends were cut back, 4 bases at V and 5 bases at J, with 5 bases in the middle. This CDR3 reads CSVAVETQYF. The CDR3 DNA is TGCAGCGTTGCGGTGGAGACCCAGTACTTC. Drawing the rest from reference TRBV29-1 and TRBJ2-5, the complete variable domain is SAVISQKPSRDICQRGTSLTIQCQVDSQVTMMFWYRQQPGQSLTLIATANQGSEATYESGFVIDKFPISRPNLTFSTLTVSNMSPEDSSIYLCSVAVETQYFGPGTRLLVL.

This clone appeared a few times. V is TRBV6-5 and J is TRBJ2-2; D might be TRBD2 (6 bases). Trimming took 4 bases from V and 1 from J, leaving 10 bases between them. The CDR3 consists of 15 residues. CDR1 and CDR2 from the germline V gene are MNHEY and SVGAGI. The CDR3 sequence: CASSSHGGNTGELFF. The CDR3 DNA reads as TGTGCCAGCAGTTCCCACGGGGGGAACACCGGGGAGCTGTTTTTT.

V is TRBV7-9 and J is TRBJ1-3, with 7 positions matching TRBD1. CDR3 size: 16 residues. In germline, CDR1 is SEHNR, CDR2 FQNEAQ (reference sequence). With V trimmed by 5 bases and J by 2 bases, 9 bases remained unmatched. This CDR3 reads CASSLGGTAAGNTIYF. CDR3 nucleotide sequence: TGTGCCAGCAGCCTAGGGGGGACAGCCGCTGGAAACACCATATATTTT.

V is TRBV28 and J is TRBJ2-1; 7 nucleotides align to TRBD1. Trimming took 4 bases from V and 3 from J; bases not matched to a gene: 9. CDR1 is MDHEN and CDR2 is SYDVKM in the germline V gene. This CDR3 spans 16 amino acids. CDR3 amino acids: CASSSSGTEHYNEQFF. In DNA, the CDR3 is TGTGCCAGCAGTTCGTCCGGGACAGAGCACTACAATGAGCAGTTCTTC. Together with reference TRBV28 and TRBJ2-1, the CDR3 gives the full variable domain: DVKVTQSSRYLVKRTGEKVFLECVQDMDHENMFWYRQDPGLGLRLIYFSYDVKMKEKGDIPEGYSVSREKKERFSLILESASTNQTSMYLCASSSSGTEHYNEQFFGPGTRLTVL.

This clone has ten or more counts. The J gene is TRBJ2-3, the V gene TRBV21-1. TRBV21-1 is flagged as a pseudogene. The CDR3 covers 16 residues. The CDR3 DNA sequence: TGTGCCAGCAGCAAAGCCTGGGATCGGGTGACAGATACGCAGTATTTT. This encodes CASSKAWDRVTDTQYF.

V usage is TRBV7-2 and J usage is TRBJ1-2, with D uncertain. The CDR3 sequence is 15 residues long. Germline assignment: CDR1 SGHTA and CDR2 FQGNSA. Between the trimmed V and J ends, which lost 3 bases and 5 bases, there was a span of 16 bases. CDR3 DNA: TGTGCCAGCAGCTTTGCTACGGGATTCTCTTATGGCTACACCTTC. Its translation: CASSFATGFSYGYTF.

As regards this clone: At the DNA level, this CDR3 is encoded by other sequences in the same sample as well. V usage is TRBV10-2 and J usage is TRBJ1-1; D perhaps matches TRBD1 (5 bases). V dropped 11 bases and J dropped 8 bases, with 27 bases sitting between them. Germline loops: CDR1 WSHSY, CDR2 SAAADI. The CDR3 spans 15 residues. The chain's CDR3 is CASGEADRRGPEAFF. CDR3 nucleotide sequence: TGCGCCTCGGGGGAGGCGGACCGTCGGGGTCCCGAAGCTTTCTTT.

The chain uses TRBV10-3 and TRBJ2-2; maybe TRBD2 (5 bases). The CDR3 covers 15 residues. V was trimmed by 7 bases and J by 3 bases, leaving 15 bases between them. The germline V gene encodes CDR1 ENHRY and CDR2 SYGVKD. CDR3: CAITQPDGDTGELFF. CDR3 DNA: TGTGCCATCACCCAGCCCGACGGGGACACCGGGGAGCTGTTTTTT.

The V and J genes are TRBV28 and TRBJ1-2; 10 bases agree with TRBD1. Losses at the gene ends were 5 bases for V and 3 bases for J; bases not matched to a gene: 9. The germline gives CDR1 MDHEN, CDR2 SYDVKM. CDR3 size: 16 residues. In nucleotides, the CDR3 is TGTGCCAGCAGTGGACAGGGGGTCTTTCCCTACTATGGCTACACCTTC. Its protein product is CASSGQGVFPYYGYTF.

The V call is TRBV28, the J call TRBJ2-7, with D perhaps matching TRBD1 (6 bases). Germline CDR1 reads MDHEN; CDR2 reads SYDVKM. This CDR3 spans 15 amino acids. The ends were cut back, 5 bases at V and 4 bases at J, with 18 bases in the middle. The CDR3 region has the DNA TGTGCCAGCAGTCCCCCAGGGGCAGGAAGATACGAGCAGTACTTC. Its protein product is CASSPPGAGRYEQYF.

This clone has ten or more counts. The DNA of the CDR3 is TGCAGCGTTCAGGGGGCCGACACCGGGGAGCTGTTTTTT. This sequence encodes CSVQGADTGELFF. The chain employs TRBV29-1 and TRBJ2-2; 8 nucleotides agree with TRBD1. Germline lookup yields CDR1 SQVTM and CDR2 ANQGSEA. The V gene end was trimmed by 5 bases and the J gene end by 3 bases; junction bases not matched to a gene: 2. The CDR3 runs 13 residues.

The V gene is TRBV28, the J gene TRBJ1-2; D is perhaps TRBD1 (5 bases). Germline V gene sequence: CDR1 MDHEN, CDR2 SYDVKM. V lost 5 bases, J lost 4 bases, and 11 bases lay in between. The CDR3 length is 13 residues. The CDR3 DNA is TGTGCCAGCAGTGAGACAGAGGTCTATGGCTACACCTTC. Encoded protein: CASSETEVYGYTF.